The T cell receptor beta chain described here comes from a study of immune evolution from preneoplasia to lung adenocarcinoma. Germline CDR1 KGHSH, CDR2 LQKENI. V lost 1 base and J 3 bases, leaving 7 bases between the germline ends. The CDR3 loop spans 13 amino acids. The protocol was immunoSEQ multiplex PCR, while the TCRdb copy is restricted to in-frame clones and leaves out a portion. Of some 15,000 clones in the sample, 75% to 90% were seen once. This chain joins TRBV18 and TRBJ2-7, with D possibly being TRBD1 (6 bases). This sequence was found in a person aged 65 to 85 with invasive lung adenocarcinoma. The sequenced sample was FFPE invasive lung adenocarcinoma tissue. CDR3 nucleotides: TGTGCCAGCTCACCACGACAGGACTACGAGCAGTACTTC. Residues: CASSPRQDYEQYF. Combining the CDR3 with reference TRBV18 and TRBJ2-7 gives the whole variable domain NAGVMQNPRHLVRRRGQEARLRCSPMKGHSHVYWYRQLPEEGLKFMVYLQKENIIDESGMPKERFSAEFPKEGPSILRIQQVVRGDSAAYFCASSPRQDYEQYFGPGTRLTVT.